This T cell receptor beta chain was sequenced in a study of OX40 agonist ivuxolimab in advanced cancers. This CDR3 is built from 16 residues. After removal of 6 bases from V and 5 bases from J, the junction contained 10 bases not matched to a gene. Germline CDR1 reads MDHEN; CDR2 reads SYDVKM. The protocol was immunoSEQ multiplex PCR, while the TCRdb copy is restricted to in-frame clones and leaves out a portion. The sample has approximately 16,000 clones, about 88% seen once; the top ten hold under 5%. J is TRBJ2-2 and V is TRBV28, with TRBD2 matching over 9 bases. Sequencing used CD4+ or CD8+ T cells sorted from blood, obtained in a trial of the OX40 agonist ivuxolimab. The receptor was derived from an adult with an advanced solid tumor such as melanoma, head and neck, liver or kidney cancer. Here the CDR3 DNA reads TGTGCCAGCAGGGCCGGGACTAGCCCAACGACCGGGGAGCTGTTTTTT. Amino acids: CASRAGTSPTTGELFF.